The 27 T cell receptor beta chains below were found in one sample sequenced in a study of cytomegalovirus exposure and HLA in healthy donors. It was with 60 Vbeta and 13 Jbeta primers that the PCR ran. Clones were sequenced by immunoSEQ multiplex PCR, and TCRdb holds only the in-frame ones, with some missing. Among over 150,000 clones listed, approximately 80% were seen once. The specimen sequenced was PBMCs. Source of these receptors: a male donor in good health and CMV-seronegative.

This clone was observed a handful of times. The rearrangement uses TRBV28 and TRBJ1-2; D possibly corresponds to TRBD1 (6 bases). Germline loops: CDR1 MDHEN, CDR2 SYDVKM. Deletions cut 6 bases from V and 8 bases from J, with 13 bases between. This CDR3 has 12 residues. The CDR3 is CASRNREGGYTF. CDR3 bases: TGTGCCAGCAGGAACAGGGAGGGGGGCTACACCTTC.

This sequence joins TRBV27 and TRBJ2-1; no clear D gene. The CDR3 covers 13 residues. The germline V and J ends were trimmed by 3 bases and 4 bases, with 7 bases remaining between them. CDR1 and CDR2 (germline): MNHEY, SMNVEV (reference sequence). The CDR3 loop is CASSFSRYNEQFF. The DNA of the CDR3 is TGTGCCAGCAGTTTTTCCAGGTACAATGAGCAGTTCTTC.

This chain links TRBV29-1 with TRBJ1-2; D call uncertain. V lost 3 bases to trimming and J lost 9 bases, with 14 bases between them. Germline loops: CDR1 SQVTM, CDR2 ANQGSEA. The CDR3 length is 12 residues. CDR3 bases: TGCAGCGTTGATAACAACCTTGGGCGCTACACCTTC. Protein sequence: CSVDNNLGRYTF.

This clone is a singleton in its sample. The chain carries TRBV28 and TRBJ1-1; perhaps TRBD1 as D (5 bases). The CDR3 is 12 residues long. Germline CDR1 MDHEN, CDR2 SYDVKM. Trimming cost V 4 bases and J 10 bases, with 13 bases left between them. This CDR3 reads CASSSLGLRAFF. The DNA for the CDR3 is TGTGCCAGCAGTTCCCTGGGACTCCGAGCTTTCTTT.

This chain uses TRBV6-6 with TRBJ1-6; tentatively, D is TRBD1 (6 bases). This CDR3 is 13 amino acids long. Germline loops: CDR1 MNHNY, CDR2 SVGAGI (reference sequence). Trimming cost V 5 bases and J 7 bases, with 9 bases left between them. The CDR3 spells CASSRTENSPLHF. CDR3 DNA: TGTGCCAGCAGTCGGACAGAAAATTCACCCCTCCACTTT.

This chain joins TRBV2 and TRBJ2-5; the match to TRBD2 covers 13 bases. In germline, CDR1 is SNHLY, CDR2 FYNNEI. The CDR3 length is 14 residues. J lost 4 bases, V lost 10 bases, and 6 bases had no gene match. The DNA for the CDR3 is TGTGCCACCTCCGGACTAGCGGGGGCAGAGACCCAGTACTTC. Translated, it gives CATSGLAGAETQYF.

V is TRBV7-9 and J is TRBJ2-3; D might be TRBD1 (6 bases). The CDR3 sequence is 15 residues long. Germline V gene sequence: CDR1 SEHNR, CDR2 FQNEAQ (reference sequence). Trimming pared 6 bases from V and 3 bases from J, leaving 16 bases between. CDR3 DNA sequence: TGTGCCAGCAGTCCCAGGGGTTCTGGAACAGATACGCAGTATTTT. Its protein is CASSPRGSGTDTQYF.

The CDR3 nucleotides read TGTGCCATCAGTGAGTCCAGGGTGGGCACTGAAGCTTTCTTT. Its translation: CAISESRVGTEAFF. V usage is TRBV10-3 and J usage is TRBJ1-1; tentatively, D is TRBD1 (5 bases). The ends were cut back, 0 bases at V and 4 bases at J, with 9 bases in the middle. This CDR3 contains 14 residues. Germline V CDR1 and CDR2: ENHRY, SYGVKD.

CDR3 region: CASSLPGQGARSSYEQYF. CDR3 nucleotides: TGTGCCAGCAGCCTTCCGGGACAGGGCGCGAGGAGCTCCTACGAGCAGTACTTC. The J gene is TRBJ2-7, the V gene TRBV5-8; 9 nucleotides agree with TRBD1. CDR1 and CDR2 (germline): SGHTS, YDEGEE. The CDR3 length is 18 residues. The J segment lost 0 bases and the V segment lost 4 bases, leaving 14 bases of the junction unmatched.

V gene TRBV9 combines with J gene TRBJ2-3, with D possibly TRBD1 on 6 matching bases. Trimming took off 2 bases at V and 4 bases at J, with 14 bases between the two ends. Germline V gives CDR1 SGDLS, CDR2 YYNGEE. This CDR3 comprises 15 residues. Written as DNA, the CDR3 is TGTGCCAGCAGCGTGCAGGGGTATTCCGCAGATACGCAGTATTTT. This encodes CASSVQGYSADTQYF.

This chain's CDR3 is CASSPLGGGASTDTQYF. The CDR3 region has the DNA TGCGCCAGCAGTCCTCTCGGGGGGGGTGCTAGCACAGATACGCAGTATTTT. The V gene is TRBV5-1, the J gene TRBJ2-3; 8 bases fit TRBD2. The trim removed 5 bases at V and 0 bases at J, leaving 11 bases unmatched. Germline V gives CDR1 SGHRS, CDR2 YFSETQ. The CDR3 length is 17 residues.

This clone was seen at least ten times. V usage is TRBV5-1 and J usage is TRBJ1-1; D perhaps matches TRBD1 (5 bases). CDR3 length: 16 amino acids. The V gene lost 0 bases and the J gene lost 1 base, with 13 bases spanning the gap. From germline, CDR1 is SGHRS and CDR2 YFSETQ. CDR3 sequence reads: CASSLGETGANTEAFF. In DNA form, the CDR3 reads TGCGCCAGCAGCTTGGGGGAAACAGGTGCGAACACTGAAGCTTTCTTT.

CDR3: CSVERASRDNEQFF. The CDR3 nucleotides are TGCAGCGTTGAGAGGGCTTCGCGAGACAATGAGCAGTTCTTC. The genes are TRBV29-1 and TRBJ2-1, with D perhaps TRBD2 (5 bases). Trimming removed 3 bases at V and 5 bases at J, with 14 bases between. Germline assignment: CDR1 SQVTM and CDR2 ANQGSEA. The CDR3 runs to 14 residues.

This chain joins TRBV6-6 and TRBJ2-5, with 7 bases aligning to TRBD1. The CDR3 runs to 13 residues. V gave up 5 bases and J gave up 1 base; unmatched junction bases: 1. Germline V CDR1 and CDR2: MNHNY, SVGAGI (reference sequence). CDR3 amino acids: CASSPGGQETQYF. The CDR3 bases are TGTGCCAGCAGTCCAGGGGGCCAAGAGACCCAGTACTTC.

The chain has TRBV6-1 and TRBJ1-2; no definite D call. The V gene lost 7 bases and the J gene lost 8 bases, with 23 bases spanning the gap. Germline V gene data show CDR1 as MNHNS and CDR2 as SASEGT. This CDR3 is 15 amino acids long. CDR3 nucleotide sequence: TGTGCCAGCACCCCGAGCGGCACATCGTTGGGGGGCTACACCTTC. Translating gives CASTPSGTSLGGYTF.

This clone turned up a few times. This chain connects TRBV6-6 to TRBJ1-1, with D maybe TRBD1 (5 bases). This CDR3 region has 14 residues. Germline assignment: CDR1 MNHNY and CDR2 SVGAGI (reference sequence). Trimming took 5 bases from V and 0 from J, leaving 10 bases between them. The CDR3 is CASSDQGVNTEAFF. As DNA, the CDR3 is TGTGCCAGCAGTGATCAGGGCGTGAACACTGAAGCTTTCTTT.

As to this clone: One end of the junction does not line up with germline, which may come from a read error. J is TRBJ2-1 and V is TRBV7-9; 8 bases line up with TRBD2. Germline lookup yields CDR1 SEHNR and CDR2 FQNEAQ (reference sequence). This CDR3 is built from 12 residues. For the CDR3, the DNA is TGTTCCAGCAGCCTTAGCGGGATCGGGCAGTTCTTC. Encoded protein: CSSSLSGIGQFF.

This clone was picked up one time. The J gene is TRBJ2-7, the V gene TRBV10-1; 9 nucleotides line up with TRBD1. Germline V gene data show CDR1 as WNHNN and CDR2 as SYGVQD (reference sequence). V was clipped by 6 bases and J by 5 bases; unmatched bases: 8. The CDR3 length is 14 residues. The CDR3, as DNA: TGCGCCAGCAGAGGGGCCGGGACAGGGAACGAGCAGTACTTC. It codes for CASRGAGTGNEQYF.

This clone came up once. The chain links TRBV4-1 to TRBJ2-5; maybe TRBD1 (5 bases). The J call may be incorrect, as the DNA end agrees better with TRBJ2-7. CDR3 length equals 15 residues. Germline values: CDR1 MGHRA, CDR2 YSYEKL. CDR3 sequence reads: CASSQEWGSSYEQYF. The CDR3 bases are TGCGCCAGCAGCCAAGAGTGGGGCAGCTCCTACGAGCAGTACTTC.

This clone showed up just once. CDR3 DNA sequence: TGTGCCTGGAGTGTACTATATTCGAGGGTAAAGGGAAACATTCAGTACTTC. Amino acid sequence: CAWSVLYSRVKGNIQYF. The V gene is TRBV30, the J gene TRBJ2-4, with a weak D call TRBD2 (5 bases). CDR3 length: 17 residues. Trimming removed 0 bases from V and 6 bases from J, with 21 bases in between. Germline CDR1 reads GTSNPN; CDR2 reads SVGIG (reference sequence).

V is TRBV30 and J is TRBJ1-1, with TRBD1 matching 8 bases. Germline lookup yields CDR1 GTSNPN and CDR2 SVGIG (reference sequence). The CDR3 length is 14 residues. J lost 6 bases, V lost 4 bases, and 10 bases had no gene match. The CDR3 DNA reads TGTGCCTGGATTAGGGACAGGATCGTTCCTGAAGCTTTCTTT. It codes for CAWIRDRIVPEAFF.

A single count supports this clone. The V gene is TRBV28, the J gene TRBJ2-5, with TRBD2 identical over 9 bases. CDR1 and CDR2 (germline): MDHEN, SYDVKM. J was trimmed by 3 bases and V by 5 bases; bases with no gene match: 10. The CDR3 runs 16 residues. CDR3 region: CASSLAGTLGEETQYF. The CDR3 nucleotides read TGTGCCAGCAGTCTAGCGGGAACCTTGGGCGAAGAGACCCAGTACTTC.

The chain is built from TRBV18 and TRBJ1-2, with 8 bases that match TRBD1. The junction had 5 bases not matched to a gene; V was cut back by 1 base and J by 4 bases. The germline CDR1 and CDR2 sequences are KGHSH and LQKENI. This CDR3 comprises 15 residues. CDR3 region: CASSPLSGQGYGYTF. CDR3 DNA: TGTGCCAGCTCACCACTATCAGGACAGGGCTATGGCTACACCTTC.

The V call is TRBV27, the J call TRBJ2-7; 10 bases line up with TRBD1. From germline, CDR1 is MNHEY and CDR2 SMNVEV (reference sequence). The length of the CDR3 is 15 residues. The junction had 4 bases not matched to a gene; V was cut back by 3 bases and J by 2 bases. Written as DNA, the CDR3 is TGTGCCAGCAGTTTCCCCGGGACAGGGGCCTACGAGCAGTACTTC. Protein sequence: CASSFPGTGAYEQYF.

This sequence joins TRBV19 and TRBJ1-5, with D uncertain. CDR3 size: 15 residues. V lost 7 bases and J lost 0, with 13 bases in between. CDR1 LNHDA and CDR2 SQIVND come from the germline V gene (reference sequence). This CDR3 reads CASTPLYYSNQPQHF. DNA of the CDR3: TGTGCCAGTACCCCCCTCTATTATAGCAATCAGCCCCAGCATTTT.

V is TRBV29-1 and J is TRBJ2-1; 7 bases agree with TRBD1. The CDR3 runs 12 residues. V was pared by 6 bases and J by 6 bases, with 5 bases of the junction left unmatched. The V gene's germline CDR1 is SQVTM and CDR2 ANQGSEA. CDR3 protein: CSVATGANEQFF. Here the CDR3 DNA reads TGCAGCGTAGCTACAGGGGCCAATGAGCAGTTCTTC.

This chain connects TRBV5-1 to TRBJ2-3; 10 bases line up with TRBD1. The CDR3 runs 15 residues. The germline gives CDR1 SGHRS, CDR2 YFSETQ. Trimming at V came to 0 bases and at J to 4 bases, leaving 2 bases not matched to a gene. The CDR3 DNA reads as TGCGCCAGCAGCTTGGGACAGGGGGCCGCAGATACGCAGTATTTT. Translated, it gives CASSLGQGAADTQYF. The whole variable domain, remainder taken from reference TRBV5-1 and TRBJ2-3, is KAGVTQTPRYLIKTRGQQVTLSCSPISGHRSVSWYQQTPGQGLQFLFEYFSETQRNKGNFPGRFSGRQFSNSRSEMNVSTLELGDSALYLCASSLGQGAADTQYFGPGTRLTVL.